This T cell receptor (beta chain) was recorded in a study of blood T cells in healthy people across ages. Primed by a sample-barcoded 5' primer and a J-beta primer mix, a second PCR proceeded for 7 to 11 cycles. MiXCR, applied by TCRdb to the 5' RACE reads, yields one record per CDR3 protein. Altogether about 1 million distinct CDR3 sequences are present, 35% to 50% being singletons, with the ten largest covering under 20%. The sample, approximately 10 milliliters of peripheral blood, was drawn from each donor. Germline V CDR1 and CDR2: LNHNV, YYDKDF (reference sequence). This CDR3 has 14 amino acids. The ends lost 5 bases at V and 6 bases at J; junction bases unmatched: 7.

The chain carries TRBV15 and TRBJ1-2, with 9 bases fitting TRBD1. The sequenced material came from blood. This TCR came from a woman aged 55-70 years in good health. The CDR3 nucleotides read TGTGCCACCAGCCCCGACAGGGGGTGGGATGGCTACACCTTC. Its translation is CATSPDRGWDGYTF.